This T cell receptor beta chain was obtained from a study of identical twins. Study-wide results and caveats: Rather than following the same donors, the conclusions depended on cross-sectional statistical analysis. Zero-insertion findings could be partly confounded by invariant cells (MAIT and iNKT cells).

The CDR3 has 15 residues. V lost 3 bases to trimming and J lost 5 bases; unmatched junction nucleotides: 7. Germline V lookup: CDR1 SGDLS, CDR2 YYNGEE. TCRdb re-derived calls from the 5' RACE reads in MiXCR, one entry per CDR3 protein. The sample holds roughly 200,000 distinct CDR3 sequences, around a sixth seen once. On this clonotype: Its specificity is unknown.

The data also belong to a second study, concerning T cells expressing NK-cell markers. As that study records: Questions lingered over whether expanded NKG2C+ T cell clones were HCMV-specific.

The sample was CD8+ T cells sorted from blood. This chain uses TRBV9 with TRBJ2-7; TRBD2 matches at 11 bases. This TCR derives from a woman between 18 and 30 years old in good health. The CDR3 DNA sequence: TGTGCCAGCAGCGCTAGGACTAGCGGGTTCCACGAGCAGTACTTC. It codes for CASSARTSGFHEQYF.